These 8 T cell receptor beta chains originate from one sample sequenced in a study of CD8+CD57+ T cells in acquired aplastic anemia. Patients chosen for sequencing had CD8+CD57+ cells that had expanded, as shown by flow cytometry. Genomic DNA was employed as the template in profiling TCR beta VDJ and CDR3. TCRdb used MiXCR to reprocess the reads, holding one entry per CDR3 protein. This sample has 100,000 to 150,000 distinct CDR3 sequences, with about 40% found just once. The sample taken for sequencing was sorted CD4+, CD8+, or CD8+CD57+ T cells (not recorded which) from PBMCs. Source of these receptors: a human donor with aplastic anemia.

This clonotype was seen many times. The chain couples TRBV11-1 to TRBJ1-2; D remains ambiguous. This CDR3 is 11 amino acids long. Germline assignment: CDR1 SGHAT and CDR2 FQDESV (reference sequence). Trimming shortened V by 4 bases and J by 8 bases, and 8 bases separated the two germline ends. The CDR3: CASSSPQGYTF. As DNA, the CDR3 is TGTGCCAGCAGCTCACCACAAGGCTACACCTTC.

V is TRBV28 and J is TRBJ1-1; D not certain. Trimming removed 6 bases from V and 1 base from J, with 15 bases in between. This CDR3 is 15 amino acids long. The germline gives CDR1 MDHEN, CDR2 SYDVKM. CDR3 in amino acids: CASSPAERANTEAFF. The CDR3 DNA sequence: TGTGCCAGCAGCCCTGCCGAGAGAGCGAACACTGAAGCTTTCTTT.

The V gene is TRBV7-2, the J gene TRBJ2-5, with D hard to call. The germline V and J ends were trimmed by 6 bases and 2 bases, with 10 bases remaining between them. Germline V gene sequence: CDR1 SGHTA, CDR2 FQGNSA. The CDR3 is made up of 13 amino acids. The CDR3 DNA reads as TGTGCCAGCAGTCCCCCGGGTCAAGAGACCCAGTACTTC. It is translated as CASSPPGQETQYF.

The chain recombines TRBV19 with TRBJ2-1; D not resolved. Trimming shortened V by 7 bases and J by 4 bases, and 11 bases separated the two germline ends. There are 13 residues in the CDR3. Germline values: CDR1 LNHDA, CDR2 SQIVND (reference sequence). The CDR3 DNA reads as TGTGCCAGTAACATAGAACAGTACAATGAGCAGTTCTTC. Protein: CASNIEQYNEQFF. Full variable domain (rest looked up from reference TRBV19 and TRBJ2-1): DGGITQSPKYLFRKEGQNVTLSCEQNLNHDAMYWYRQDPGQGLRLIYYSQIVNDFQKGDIAEGYSVSREKKESFPLTVTSAQKNPTAFYLCASNIEQYNEQFFGPGTRLTVL.

This chain connects TRBV14 to TRBJ1-2; 10 positions agree with TRBD1. V lost 1 base, J lost 8 bases, and 7 bases stayed unmatched. Germline CDR1 and CDR2: SGHDN and FVKESK. This CDR3 is 15 amino acids long. The CDR3 loop is CASSQADRGLGGYTF. CDR3 bases: TGTGCCAGCAGCCAAGCGGACAGGGGGTTAGGAGGCTACACCTTC.

The V and J genes are TRBV2 and TRBJ2-7; D is perhaps TRBD2 (5 bases). The CDR3 is made up of 13 amino acids. The V end was cut by 10 bases, the J end by 3 bases, with 16 bases between. CDR1 and CDR2 from the germline V gene are SNHLY and FYNNEI. The CDR3 spells CATRRLQSYEQYF. CDR3 sequence (DNA): TGTGCCACCAGGAGACTACAGAGCTACGAGCAGTACTTC. Together with reference TRBV2 and TRBJ2-7, the CDR3 gives the full variable domain: EPEVTQTPSHQVTQMGQEVILRCVPISNHLYFYWYRQILGQKVEFLVSFYNNEISEKSEIFDDQFSVERPDGSNFTLKIRSTKLEDSAMYFCATRRLQSYEQYFGPGTRLTVT.

The chain is built from TRBV5-4 and TRBJ1-1; tentatively, D is TRBD1 (5 bases). Between the trimmed V and J ends, which lost 5 bases and 5 bases, there was a span of 16 bases. The CDR3 is 14 amino acids. CDR1 and CDR2 (germline): SGHNT, YYREEE (reference sequence). The CDR3 region has the DNA TGTGCCAGCAGTCAAGAGTCACAGGAGACTGAAGCTTTCTTT. This encodes CASSQESQETEAFF.

This chain connects TRBV10-2 to TRBJ2-7, with D possibly matching TRBD1 (5 bases). CDR1 is WSHSY and CDR2 is SAAADI in the germline V gene. V was pared by 3 bases and J by 2 bases, with 17 bases between. The length of the CDR3 is 16 residues. The CDR3 DNA reads as TGCGCCAGCAGTGAAACTCAGGGAATCTGGCCCTACGAGCAGTACTTC. It specifies CASSETQGIWPYEQYF.